The 29 T cell receptor beta chains reported below all come from one sample, sequenced in a study of T cells in localized non-small cell lung cancer. The repertoire was sequenced with immunoSEQ multiplex PCR; TCRdb's copy has only in-frame clones and lacks some. The data show some 40,000 clones, roughly 92% seen once. This sample comprised peripheral blood, obtained before any cancer treatment. Receptors originate from an older female donor with stage I lung adenocarcinoma.

The chain combines TRBV5-4 with TRBJ1-2; weak D call: TRBD1 (6 bases). The CDR3 covers 15 residues. The germline V gene has CDR1 SGHNT and CDR2 YYREEE (reference sequence). Between the trimmed V and J ends, which lost 2 bases and 8 bases, there was a span of 19 bases. The CDR3 here is CASSLPTGFRQGYTF. In DNA form, the CDR3 reads TGTGCCAGCAGCTTACCTACAGGGTTCCGTCAGGGCTACACCTTC. The variable domain in full, completed from reference TRBV5-4 and TRBJ1-2, reads ETGVTQSPTHLIKTRGQQVTLRCSSQSGHNTVSWYQQALGQGPQFIFQYYREEENGRGNFPPRFSGLQFPNYSSELNVNALELDDSALYLCASSLPTGFRQGYTFGSGTRLTVV.

This chain connects TRBV29-1 to TRBJ1-2; TRBD1 matches at 11 bases. The V gene end was trimmed by 4 bases and the J gene end by 7 bases; junction bases not matched to a gene: 14. The CDR3 covers 16 residues. The germline CDR1 and CDR2 sequences are SQVTM and ANQGSEA. CDR3 residues: CSVVISPGQGVSGYTF. Written as DNA, the CDR3 is TGCAGCGTTGTCATCTCTCCGGGACAGGGGGTCTCTGGCTACACCTTC.

The rearrangement uses TRBV11-2 and TRBJ1-1, with TRBD1 identical over 7 bases. J lost 2 bases, V lost 5 bases, and 11 bases had no gene match. Germline CDR1 SGHAT, CDR2 FQNNGV. The CDR3 totals 16 residues. The CDR3 nucleotides are TGTGCCAGCAGCCGGGGGCTGACAGGGAGTAACACTGAAGCTTTCTTT. Translating it yields CASSRGLTGSNTEAFF.

The V gene is TRBV2, the J gene TRBJ2-2, with D perhaps TRBD2 (5 bases). V was cut by 9 bases and J by 7 bases, with 9 bases left in between. CDR1 and CDR2 (germline): SNHLY, FYNNEI. CDR3 length equals 11 residues. CDR3 residues: CASGLSGELFF. The CDR3 nucleotides read TGTGCCAGTGGACTGAGCGGGGAGCTGTTTTTT.

DNA of the CDR3: TGTGCCAGCTCACCTGTAAGCTCCTATAATTCACCCCTCCACTTT. Translating gives CASSPVSSYNSPLHF. The rearrangement links TRBV18 to TRBJ1-6; D gene uncertain. There are 15 residues in the CDR3. CDR1 KGHSH and CDR2 LQKENI come from the germline V gene. V was shortened by 3 bases and J by 0 bases, with 6 bases between the two germline ends.

The chain has TRBV5-6 and TRBJ1-2; D might be TRBD1 (6 bases). The CDR3 is made up of 15 amino acids. From germline, CDR1 is SGHDT and CDR2 YYEEEE. V gave up 2 bases and J gave up 2 bases, with 13 bases separating them. This chain's CDR3 is CASSFGTSPNYGYTF. CDR3 DNA sequence: TGTGCCAGCAGCTTTGGGACAAGCCCCAACTATGGCTACACCTTC.

This chain links TRBV28 with TRBJ2-1, with a tentative D call TRBD2 (5 bases). CDR1 is MDHEN, CDR2 SYDVKM, per germline. The germline V and J ends were trimmed by 0 bases and 1 base, with 13 bases remaining between them. The CDR3 totals 17 residues. The CDR3 DNA follows: TGTGCCAGCAGTTTATGGGGTTTGGGGAGTTCCTACAATGAGCAGTTCTTC. Protein sequence: CASSLWGLGSSYNEQFF.

The chain couples TRBV2 to TRBJ1-4; 8 bases fit TRBD1. This CDR3 region has 15 residues. Looked up from germline, CDR1 is SNHLY and CDR2 is FYNNEI. V trimming: 3 bases; J trimming: 8 bases; junction bases outside the gene matches: 8. As DNA, the CDR3 is TGTGCCAGCAGTGATCCCCTCGACAGGGGAGAAAAACTGTTTTTT. Its translation is CASSDPLDRGEKLFF.

The chain carries TRBV19 and TRBJ2-1, with D perhaps matching TRBD1 or TRBD2 (5 bases each). From germline, CDR1 is LNHDA and CDR2 SQIVND (reference sequence). Trimming shortened V by 3 bases and J by 6 bases, and 18 bases separated the two germline ends. The CDR3 loop spans 16 amino acids. The CDR3 protein is CASSIQRGAGGNEQFF. The CDR3 DNA is TGTGCCAGTAGTATCCAACGAGGGGCAGGAGGCAATGAGCAGTTCTTC.

V gene TRBV19 combines with J gene TRBJ2-3; 8 nucleotides agree with TRBD1. From germline, CDR1 is LNHDA and CDR2 SQIVND (reference sequence). The CDR3 is 19 amino acids. Losses at the gene ends were 3 bases for V and 1 base for J; bases not matched to a gene: 15. The CDR3 nucleotides are TGTGCCAGTAGTATCCTGCCCACGGGACAGGTTTTTGGCACAGATACGCAGTATTTT. It specifies CASSILPTGQVFGTDTQYF. Full variable domain (remainder filled in from reference TRBV19 and TRBJ2-3): DGGITQSPKYLFRKEGQNVTLSCEQNLNHDAMYWYRQDPGQGLRLIYYSQIVNDFQKGDIAEGYSVSREKKESFPLTVTSAQKNPTAFYLCASSILPTGQVFGTDTQYFGPGTRLTVL.

V gene TRBV6-1 combines with J gene TRBJ2-1, with TRBD2 as a possible D gene (5 bases). The ends were cut back, 2 bases at V and 12 bases at J, with 17 bases in the middle. The CDR3 is 14 residues long. The germline V gene has CDR1 MNHNS and CDR2 SASEGT. The CDR3: CASSEIGLSPWQFF. In DNA form, the CDR3 reads TGTGCCAGCAGTGAAATAGGACTTAGCCCATGGCAGTTCTTC.

The CDR3 is CASRGIYNTGELFF. The CDR3 nucleotides read TGTGCCAGTAGAGGAATCTATAACACCGGGGAGCTGTTTTTT. The V and J genes are TRBV19 and TRBJ2-2; D remains unclear. Looked up from germline, CDR1 is LNHDA and CDR2 is SQIVND (reference sequence). This CDR3 comprises 14 residues. Trimming stripped 6 bases from V and 2 bases from J, with 10 bases between.

The V call is TRBV4-1, the J call TRBJ1-5; D might be TRBD1 (6 bases). Germline assignment: CDR1 MGHRA and CDR2 YSYEKL. The V gene lost 5 bases and the J gene lost 7 bases, with 18 bases spanning the gap. The CDR3 is 15 residues long. CDR3 residues: CASSSGVGAGQPQHF. CDR3 in DNA: TGCGCCAGCAGCTCAGGGGTAGGCGCAGGACAGCCCCAGCATTTT.

V is TRBV5-4 and J is TRBJ1-2, with D possibly being TRBD1 (6 bases). CDR1 is SGHNT, CDR2 YYREEE, per germline (reference sequence). There are 14 residues in the CDR3. V dropped 7 bases and J dropped 4 bases, with 17 bases sitting between them. The CDR3 loop reads CASREGGPSYGYTF. The CDR3, as DNA: TGTGCCAGCCGCGAGGGGGGGCCCTCCTATGGCTACACCTTC.

The chain recombines TRBV4-1 with TRBJ1-1; D is undetermined. The germline gives CDR1 MGHRA, CDR2 YSYEKL. Between the trimmed V and J ends, which lost 0 bases and 5 bases, there was a span of 13 bases. The CDR3 loop spans 15 amino acids. CDR3 sequence: CASSQDFTGGTEAFF. In nucleotides, the CDR3 is TGCGCCAGCAGCCAAGATTTCACGGGCGGAACTGAAGCTTTCTTT.

The rearrangement links TRBV5-1 to TRBJ2-5, with D perhaps matching TRBD2 (7 bases). CDR3 size: 15 residues. The germline CDR1 and CDR2 sequences are SGHRS and YFSETQ. The V gene lost 4 bases and the J gene lost 4 bases, with 17 bases spanning the gap. The CDR3 is CASSIRAGEGETQYF. The CDR3 DNA reads as TGCGCCAGCAGCATTCGGGCAGGGGAGGGAGAGACCCAGTACTTC.

The J gene is TRBJ1-4, the V gene TRBV4-1; 7 bases align to TRBD1. The CDR3 is made up of 19 amino acids. V shed 5 bases, J shed 0 bases, and the junction held 15 bases outside the gene matches. CDR1 and CDR2 from the germline V gene are MGHRA and YSYEKL. This CDR3 is CASSYRTGTVQATNEKLFF. The DNA of the CDR3 is TGCGCCAGCAGCTACCGCACCGGGACAGTACAAGCAACTAATGAAAAACTGTTTTTT.

The chain has TRBV10-3 and TRBJ1-4; D call uncertain. With 4 bases removed from V and 0 bases from J, the gap between germline ends came to 9 bases. This CDR3 contains 15 residues. Germline CDR1 ENHRY, CDR2 SYGVKD. The CDR3 sequence: CAISGTQATNEKLFF. DNA for the CDR3: TGTGCCATCAGTGGGACCCAAGCAACTAATGAAAAACTGTTTTTT.

The chain couples TRBV7-3 to TRBJ2-5; 13 bases are shared with TRBD2. Germline CDR1 SGHTA, CDR2 FQGTGA. The CDR3 totals 19 residues. The V and J ends lost 4 bases and 0 bases, in that order; junction bases with no gene match: 11. This CDR3 is CASSSPTSGGALYQETQYF. CDR3 DNA sequence: TGTGCCAGCAGCTCCCCAACTAGCGGGGGGGCGTTGTACCAAGAGACCCAGTACTTC.

The V call is TRBV11-2, the J call TRBJ2-2; D unclear. Trimming left V 5 bases short and J 0 bases short, with 16 bases between. Germline CDR1 and CDR2: SGHAT and FQNNGV. This CDR3 comprises 17 residues. The CDR3 region has the DNA TGTGCCAGCAGCCCCCACCTTAGGAGTCCGAACACCGGGGAGCTGTTTTTT. It translates to CASSPHLRSPNTGELFF.

The chain joins TRBV2 to TRBJ1-2; possible D gene TRBD1, 5 bases. Trimming pared 7 bases from V and 10 bases from J, leaving 22 bases between. CDR1 and CDR2 (germline): SNHLY, FYNNEI. There are 14 residues in the CDR3. The CDR3 here is CASKEAIQAPNYTF. CDR3 in DNA: TGTGCCAGCAAGGAGGCTATACAGGCCCCTAACTACACCTTC.

The chain couples TRBV7-8 to TRBJ2-7; no clear D. Germline values: CDR1 SGHVS, CDR2 FQNEAQ. V dropped 5 bases and J dropped 2 bases, with 10 bases sitting between them. The CDR3 has 13 residues. DNA for the CDR3: TGTGCCAGCAGCCAGGACCTTACCTACGAGCAGTACTTC. This translates into CASSQDLTYEQYF.

This clone was recorded a few times. Mismatch with germline at one junction end may stem from a read error. CDR3 sequence (DNA): TGCGCCAGCAGCCAAGAGCCAGGGAGGTCCTATGTCTACACCTTC. It codes for CASSQEPGRSYVYTF. The chain carries TRBV4-1 and TRBJ1-2; a possible D gene is TRBD1 (5 bases). Per the germline V gene, CDR1 is MGHRA and CDR2 is YSYEKL. The CDR3 length is 15 residues.

This chain connects TRBV19 to TRBJ2-1, with D possibly matching TRBD2 (6 bases). Germline-derived CDR1 and CDR2 are LNHDA and SQIVND (reference sequence). The ends were cut back, 6 bases at V and 7 bases at J, with 19 bases in the middle. This CDR3 contains 15 residues. CDR3 bases: TGTGCCAGTAGCTCCGGGACTCCTGGGAGAAATGAGCAGTTCTTC. This gives the protein CASSSGTPGRNEQFF.

This clone was observed once. The rearrangement uses TRBV5-4 and TRBJ1-5, with 7 bases lining up with TRBD1. V lost 0 bases to trimming and J lost 5 bases; unmatched junction nucleotides: 8. The CDR3 is 16 residues long. From germline, CDR1 is SGHNT and CDR2 YYREEE (reference sequence). CDR3 protein: CASSLGTGEMYQPQHF. CDR3 coding DNA: TGTGCCAGCAGCTTGGGAACAGGGGAAATGTATCAGCCCCAGCATTTT. Filled out from reference TRBV5-4 and TRBJ1-5, the complete variable domain reads ETGVTQSPTHLIKTRGQQVTLRCSSQSGHNTVSWYQQALGQGPQFIFQYYREEENGRGNFPPRFSGLQFPNYSSELNVNALELDDSALYLCASSLGTGEMYQPQHFGDGTRLSIL.

The chain's CDR3 is CASSTGGKSPVAFF. Written as DNA, the CDR3 is TGTGCCAGTTCGACAGGGGGAAAGAGTCCAGTAGCTTTCTTT. The V gene is TRBV19, the J gene TRBJ1-1; 9 bases align to TRBD1. The CDR3 length is 14 residues. Germline-derived CDR1 and CDR2 are LNHDA and SQIVND (reference sequence). Unmatched junction bases numbered 14, after V lost 8 bases and J lost 10 bases.

V usage is TRBV2 and J usage is TRBJ2-7, with D maybe TRBD1 (6 bases). V was cut by 7 bases and J by 0 bases, with 10 bases left in between. This CDR3 has 13 amino acids. CDR1 and CDR2 (germline): SNHLY, FYNNEI. In DNA form, the CDR3 reads TGTGCCAGCAACGGACAGTTCTCCTACGAGCAGTACTTC. It specifies CASNGQFSYEQYF. Drawing the rest from reference TRBV2 and TRBJ2-7, the complete variable domain is EPEVTQTPSHQVTQMGQEVILRCVPISNHLYFYWYRQILGQKVEFLVSFYNNEISEKSEIFDDQFSVERPDGSNFTLKIRSTKLEDSAMYFCASNGQFSYEQYFGPGTRLTVT.

The sample holds one count of this clone. The rearrangement links TRBV6-4 to TRBJ1-6; D gene unclear. Deletions cut 4 bases from V and 8 bases from J, with 9 bases between. Germline lookup yields CDR1 MRHNA and CDR2 SNTAGT. The CDR3 extends over 13 amino acids. The CDR3 DNA reads as TGTGCCAGCAGTGGAGCTGCTGATTCACCCCTCCACTTT. It translates to CASSGAADSPLHF.

The genes are TRBV18 and TRBJ1-2; the D gene is possibly TRBD1 (6 bases). This CDR3 is built from 16 residues. The V and J ends lost 2 bases and 6 bases respectively, with 19 bases between them. The V gene's germline CDR1 is KGHSH and CDR2 LQKENI. In DNA form, the CDR3 reads TGTGCCAGCTCACCAGAAGGACAGACCAGAACGAATGGCTACACCTTC. The encoded protein is CASSPEGQTRTNGYTF.